This section outlines one T cell receptor (beta chain) sequence together with its context. Its antigen remains unidentified. The junction and the germline gene differ at one end; a read error may be behind it. This sample is part of a study of immune heterogeneity within non-small cell lung tumors. As for the study in general: Among the tumors, 4 were squamous cell carcinomas, ten to eleven were non-squamous carcinomas and 1 was not otherwise specified.

Each sample used approximately 590 ng of genomic DNA from bulk tumor tissue. Several far-apart biopsies were taken per primary tumor during surgery. With untreated, newly diagnosed non-small cell lung cancer, the patients went on to undergo curative surgery. Patients newly diagnosed with non-small cell lung cancer and having curative-intent surgery served as donors. CDR3 length: 15 amino acids. The germline gives CDR1 MNHEY, CDR2 SVGEGT. CDR3 of TCR beta was amplified by multiplex PCR that used 32 V and 13 J primers. In TCRdb, the multiplex PCR reads were re-called with MiXCR into one record per CDR3 protein. The table lists 14,000 or so distinct CDR3 sequences, about 30% of them singletons. Study results and caveats: Different patients shared few of their high-frequency T-cell receptor beta clonotypes. Tumor sites within a patient were found to share identical dominant CDR3 beta clonotypes, and site-unique high-frequency clones were also present.

The sequence came from a man aged 40-49 years with non-small cell lung cancer. Material: lung tumor tissue. The chain couples TRBV6-2 or TRBV6-3 to TRBJ1-5; no clear D. CDR3 amino acids: CASNNGQLSNRPQHF. CDR3 DNA: TGTGCCAGCAATAACGGGCAGCTTAGCAATCGGCCCCAGCATTTT.